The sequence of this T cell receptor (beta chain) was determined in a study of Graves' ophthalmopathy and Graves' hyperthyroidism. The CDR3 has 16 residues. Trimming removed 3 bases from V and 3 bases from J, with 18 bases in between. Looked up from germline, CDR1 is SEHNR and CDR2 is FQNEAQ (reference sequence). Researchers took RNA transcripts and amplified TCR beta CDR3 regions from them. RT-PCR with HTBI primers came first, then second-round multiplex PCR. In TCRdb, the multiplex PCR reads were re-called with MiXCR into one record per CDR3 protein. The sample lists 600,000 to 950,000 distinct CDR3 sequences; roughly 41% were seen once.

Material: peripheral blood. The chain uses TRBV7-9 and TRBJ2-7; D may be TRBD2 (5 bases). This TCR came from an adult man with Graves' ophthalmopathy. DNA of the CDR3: TGTGCCAGCAGCTTTGATGTTCGGGGAGAGTTCTACGAGCAGTACTTC. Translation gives CASSFDVRGEFYEQYF.